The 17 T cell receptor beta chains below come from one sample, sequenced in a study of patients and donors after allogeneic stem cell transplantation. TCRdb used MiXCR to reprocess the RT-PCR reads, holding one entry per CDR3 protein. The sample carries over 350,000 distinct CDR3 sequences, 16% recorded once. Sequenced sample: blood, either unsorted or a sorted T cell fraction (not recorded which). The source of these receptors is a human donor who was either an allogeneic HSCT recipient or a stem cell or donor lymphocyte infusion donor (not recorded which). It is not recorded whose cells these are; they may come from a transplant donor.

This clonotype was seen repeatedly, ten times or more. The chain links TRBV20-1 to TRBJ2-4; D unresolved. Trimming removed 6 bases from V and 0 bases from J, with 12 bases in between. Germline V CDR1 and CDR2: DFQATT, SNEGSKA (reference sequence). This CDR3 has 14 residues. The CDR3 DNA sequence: TGCAGTGCGCCAATTGTGGGAGCCAAAAACATTCAGTACTTC. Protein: CSAPIVGAKNIQYF.

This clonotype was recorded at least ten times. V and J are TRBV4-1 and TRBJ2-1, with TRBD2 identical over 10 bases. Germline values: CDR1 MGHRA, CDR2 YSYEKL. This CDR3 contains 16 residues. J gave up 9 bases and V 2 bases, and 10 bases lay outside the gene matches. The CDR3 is CASSQFLAGAGIEQFF. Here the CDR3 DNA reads TGCGCCAGCAGCCAATTCCTAGCGGGAGCGGGGATTGAGCAGTTCTTC.

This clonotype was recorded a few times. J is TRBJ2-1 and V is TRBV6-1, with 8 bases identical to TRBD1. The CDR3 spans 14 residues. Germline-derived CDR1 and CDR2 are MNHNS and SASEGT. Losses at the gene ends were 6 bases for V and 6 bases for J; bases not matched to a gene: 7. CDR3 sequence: CASSRQGWSNEQFF. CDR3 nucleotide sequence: TGTGCCAGCAGCCGACAGGGGTGGAGCAATGAGCAGTTCTTC.

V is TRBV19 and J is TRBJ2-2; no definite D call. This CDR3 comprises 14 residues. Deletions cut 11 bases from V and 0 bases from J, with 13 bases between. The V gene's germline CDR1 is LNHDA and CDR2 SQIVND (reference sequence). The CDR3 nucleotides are TGTGCCTCCTCGACACCCCCGAACACCGGGGAGCTGTTTTTT. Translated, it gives CASSTPPNTGELFF.

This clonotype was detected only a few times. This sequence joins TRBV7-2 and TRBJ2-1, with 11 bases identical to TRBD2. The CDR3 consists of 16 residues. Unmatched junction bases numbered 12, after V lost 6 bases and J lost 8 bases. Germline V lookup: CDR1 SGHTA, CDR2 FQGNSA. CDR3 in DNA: TGTGCCAGCAGTTTCCCTAGCGGGGGGATAAGCGATGAGCAGTTCTTC. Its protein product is CASSFPSGGISDEQFF.

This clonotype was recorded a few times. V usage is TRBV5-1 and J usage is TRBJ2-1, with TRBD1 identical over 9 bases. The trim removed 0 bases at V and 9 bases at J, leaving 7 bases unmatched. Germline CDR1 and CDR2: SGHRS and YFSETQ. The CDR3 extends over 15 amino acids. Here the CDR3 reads CASSLGGTGSREQFF. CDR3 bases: TGCGCCAGCAGCTTGGGGGGGACAGGGTCCCGTGAGCAGTTCTTC.

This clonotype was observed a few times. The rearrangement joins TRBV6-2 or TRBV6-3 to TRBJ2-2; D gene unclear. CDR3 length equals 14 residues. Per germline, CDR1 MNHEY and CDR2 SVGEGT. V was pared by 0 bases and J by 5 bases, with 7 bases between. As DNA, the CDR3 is TGTGCCAGCAGTTACTCGATGGCTACCGGGGAGCTGTTTTTT. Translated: CASSYSMATGELFF.

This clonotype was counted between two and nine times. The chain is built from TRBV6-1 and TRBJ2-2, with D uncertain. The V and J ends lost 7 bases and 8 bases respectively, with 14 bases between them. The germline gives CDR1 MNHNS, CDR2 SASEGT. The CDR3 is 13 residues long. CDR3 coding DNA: TGTGCCAGCAACTGGAGAACCGGTGGGGAGCTGTTTTTT. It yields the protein CASNWRTGGELFF.

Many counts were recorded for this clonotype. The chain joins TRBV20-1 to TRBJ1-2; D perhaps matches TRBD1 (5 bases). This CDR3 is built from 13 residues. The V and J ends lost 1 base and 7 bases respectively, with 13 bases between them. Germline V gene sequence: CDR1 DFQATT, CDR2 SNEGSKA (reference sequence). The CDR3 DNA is TGCAGTGCTAGAGCGTCCCAGGGTGCTGGCTACACCTTC. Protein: CSARASQGAGYTF.

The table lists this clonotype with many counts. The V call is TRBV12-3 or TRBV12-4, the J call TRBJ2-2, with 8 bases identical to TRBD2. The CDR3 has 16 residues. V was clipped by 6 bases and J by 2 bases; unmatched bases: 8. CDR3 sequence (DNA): TGTGCCAGCAGATCGACCGGGACTAGAAACACCGGGGAGCTGTTTTTT. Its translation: CASRSTGTRNTGELFF.

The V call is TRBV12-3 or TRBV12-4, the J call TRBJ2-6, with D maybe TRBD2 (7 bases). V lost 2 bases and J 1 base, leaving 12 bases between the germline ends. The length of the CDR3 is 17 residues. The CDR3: CASSLRGAVSGANVLTF. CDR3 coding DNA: TGTGCCAGCAGTTTACGGGGGGCGGTTTCTGGGGCCAACGTCCTGACTTTC.

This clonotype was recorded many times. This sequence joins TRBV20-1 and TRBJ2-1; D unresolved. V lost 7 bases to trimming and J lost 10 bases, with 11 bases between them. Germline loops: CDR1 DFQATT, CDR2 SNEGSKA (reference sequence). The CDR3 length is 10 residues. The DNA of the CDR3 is TGCAGTGTCTGGAGAACGGAGCAGTTCTTC. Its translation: CSVWRTEQFF.

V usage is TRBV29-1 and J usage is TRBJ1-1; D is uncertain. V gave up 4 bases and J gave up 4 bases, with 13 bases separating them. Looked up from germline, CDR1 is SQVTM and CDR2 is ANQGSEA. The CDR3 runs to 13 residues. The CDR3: CSVGLGFGTEAFF. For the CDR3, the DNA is TGCAGCGTTGGTCTGGGCTTCGGCACTGAAGCTTTCTTT.

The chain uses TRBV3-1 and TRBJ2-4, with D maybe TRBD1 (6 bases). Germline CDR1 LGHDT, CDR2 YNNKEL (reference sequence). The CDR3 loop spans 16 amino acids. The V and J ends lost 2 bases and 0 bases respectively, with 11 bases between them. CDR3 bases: TGTGCCAGCAGCCAACCGGACAGCTTAGCCAAAAACATTCAGTACTTC. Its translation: CASSQPDSLAKNIQYF.

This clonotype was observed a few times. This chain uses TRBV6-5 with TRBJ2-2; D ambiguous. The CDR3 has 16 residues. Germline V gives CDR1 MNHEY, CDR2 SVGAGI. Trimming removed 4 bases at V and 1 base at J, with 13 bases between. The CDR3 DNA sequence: TGTGCCAGCAGTTTCGGACGGAGTCTGAACACCGGGGAGCTGTTTTTT. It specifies CASSFGRSLNTGELFF.

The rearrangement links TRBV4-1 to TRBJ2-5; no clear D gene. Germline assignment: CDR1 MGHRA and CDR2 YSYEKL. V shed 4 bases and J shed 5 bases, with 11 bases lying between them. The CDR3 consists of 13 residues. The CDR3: CASSPLPSETQYF. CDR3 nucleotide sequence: TGCGCCAGCAGCCCCCTCCCTTCGGAGACCCAGTACTTC.

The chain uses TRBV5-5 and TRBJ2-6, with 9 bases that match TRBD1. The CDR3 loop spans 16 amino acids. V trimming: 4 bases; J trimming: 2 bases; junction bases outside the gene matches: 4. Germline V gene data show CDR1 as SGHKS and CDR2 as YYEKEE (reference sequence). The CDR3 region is CASSVTGGAGANVLTF. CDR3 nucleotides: TGTGCCAGCAGCGTCACAGGGGGCGCTGGGGCCAACGTCCTGACTTTC.